This T cell receptor (beta chain) was sequenced in a study of a mutant IDH1 vaccine in newly diagnosed glioma. Stated time point: week 11, during vaccination. Each dose delivered 300 ug of mutant IDH1 20-mer peptide subcutaneously with imiquimod. Sequenced by immunoSEQ multiplex PCR; TCRdb stores in-frame clones only, minus some. This table holds 100,000 to 150,000 clones, roughly 75% found once. Concerning this clone: Its specificity is unknown.

Looked up from germline, CDR1 is SGDLS and CDR2 is YYNGEE. The junction had 10 bases not matched to a gene; V was cut back by 4 bases and J by 2 bases. The CDR3 is 16 amino acids. The TCR originated in a man in his forties or fifties with glioma. The genes are TRBV9 and TRBJ2-5; 8 bases are a match to TRBD2. This material consisted of PBMCs, taken from a glioma patient whose treatment included an IDH1 peptide vaccine. CDR3 nucleotide sequence: TGTGCCAGCAGCACTGGGATAGCGGGGTCGCAAGAGACCCAGTACTTC. It specifies CASSTGIAGSQETQYF.